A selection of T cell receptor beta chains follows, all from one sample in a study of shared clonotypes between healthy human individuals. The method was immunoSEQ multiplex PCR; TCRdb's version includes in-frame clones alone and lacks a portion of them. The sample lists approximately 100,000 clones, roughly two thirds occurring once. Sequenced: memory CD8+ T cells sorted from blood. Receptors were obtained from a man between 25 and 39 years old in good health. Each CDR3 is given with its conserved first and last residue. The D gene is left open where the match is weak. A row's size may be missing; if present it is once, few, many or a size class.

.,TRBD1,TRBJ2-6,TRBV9,CASSLRQGLPGANVLTF,TGTGCCAGCAGCCTAAGACAGGGTCTTCCTGGGGCCAACGTCCTGACTTTC
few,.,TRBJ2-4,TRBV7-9,CASRPKRGDNIQYF,TGTGCCAGCAGGCCTAAAAGGGGGGACAACATTCAGTACTTC
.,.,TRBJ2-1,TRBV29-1,CSVEGPNDNEQFF,TGCAGCGTTGAGGGACCTAACGACAATGAGCAGTTCTTC
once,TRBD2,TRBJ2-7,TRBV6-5,CASSSLQLAGLYEQYF,TGTGCCAGCAGTTCCCTCCAACTAGCGGGACTCTACGAGCAGTACTTC
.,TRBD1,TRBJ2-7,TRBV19,CASSPTGSYEQYF,TGTGCCAGTAGTCCGACAGGGAGCTACGAGCAGTACTTC
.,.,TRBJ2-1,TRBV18,CASSPISSYNEQFF,TGTGCCAGCTCACCTATCAGCTCCTACAATGAGCAGTTCTTC
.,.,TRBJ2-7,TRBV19,CASSIGGSGSYEQYF,TGTGCCAGTAGTATTGGGGGGAGCGGCTCCTACGAGCAGTACTTC
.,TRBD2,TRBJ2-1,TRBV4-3,CASSQTSGRGFGNEQFF,TGCGCCAGCAGCCAAACTAGCGGGAGGGGTTTTGGGAATGAGCAGTTCTTC
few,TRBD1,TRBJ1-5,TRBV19,CASSIDRQGAGSNQPQHF,TGTGCCAGTAGTATTGATAGACAGGGGGCCGGTAGCAATCAGCCCCAGCATTTT
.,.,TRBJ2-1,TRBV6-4,CASSDSMESPGRFF,TGTGCCAGCAGTGACTCGATGGAGAGTCCGGGGCGGTTCTTC
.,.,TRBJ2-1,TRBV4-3,CASQYRDEQFF,TGCGCCAGCCAATATCGGGATGAGCAGTTCTTC
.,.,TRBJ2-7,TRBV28,CASSYDNEQYF,TGTGCCAGCAGTTATGATAACGAGCAGTACTTC
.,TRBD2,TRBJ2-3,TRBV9,CASSEGLAGVDTQYF,TGTGCCAGCAGCGAGGGACTAGCGGGAGTAGATACGCAGTATTTT
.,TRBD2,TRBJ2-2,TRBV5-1,CASSAGLAGGGELFF,TGCGCCAGCAGCGCGGGACTAGCGGGAGGCGGGGAGCTGTTTTTT
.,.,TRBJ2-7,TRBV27,CASRPGSLGSEQYF,TGTGCCAGCAGACCGGGGAGTCTAGGTAGCGAGCAGTACTTC
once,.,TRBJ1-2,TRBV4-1,CASSQVRAADYGYTF,TGCGCCAGCAGCCAAGTGAGGGCGGCAGACTATGGCTACACCTTC
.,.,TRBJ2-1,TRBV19,CASTIFGGTDYNEQFF,TGTGCCAGTACTATATTCGGCGGGACTGATTACAATGAGCAGTTCTTC
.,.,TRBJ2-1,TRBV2,CASSVLLHSYNEQFF,TGTGCCAGCAGTGTGCTACTACACTCCTACAATGAGCAGTTCTTC
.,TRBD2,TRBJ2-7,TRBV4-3,CASSYGTSGHYEQYF,TGCGCCAGCAGCTACGGGACTAGCGGCCACTACGAGCAGTACTTC
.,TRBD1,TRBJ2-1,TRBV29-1,CSVSRDRGPYNEQFF,TGCAGCGTTTCCCGGGACAGGGGGCCTTACAATGAGCAGTTCTTC
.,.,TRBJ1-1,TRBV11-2,CASSQREGTTEAFF,TGTGCCAGCAGCCAGCGGGAGGGAACCACTGAAGCTTTCTTT
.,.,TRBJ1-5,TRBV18,CASSLSSNSNQPQHF,TGTGCCAGCTCACTCTCATCCAATAGCAATCAGCCCCAGCATTTT
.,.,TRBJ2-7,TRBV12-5,CASGLGGGIIDEQYF,TGTGCTAGTGGTTTGGGTGGGGGTATAATCGACGAGCAGTACTTC
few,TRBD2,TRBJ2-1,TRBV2,CASSEKGLAANEQFF,TGTGCCAGCAGTGAAAAGGGACTAGCGGCCAATGAGCAGTTCTTC
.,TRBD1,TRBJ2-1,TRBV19,CASSRWGQGNLWNEQFF,TGTGCCAGTAGTAGGTGGGGACAGGGGAACCTCTGGAATGAGCAGTTCTTC
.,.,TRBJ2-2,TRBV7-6,CASSLDWNTGELFF,TGTGCCAGCAGCTTAGATTGGAACACCGGGGAGCTGTTTTTT
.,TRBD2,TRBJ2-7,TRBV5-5,CASSPTSGSYEQYF,TGTGCCAGCAGCCCCACTAGCGGCTCCTACGAGCAGTACTTC
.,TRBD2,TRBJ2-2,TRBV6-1,CASSTAGGSGELFF,TGTGCCAGCAGTACAGCGGGAGGGTCCGGGGAGCTGTTTTTT
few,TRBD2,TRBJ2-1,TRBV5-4,CASSLGGGSYNEQFF,TGTGCCAGCAGCTTGGGCGGGGGGTCCTACAATGAGCAGTTCTTC
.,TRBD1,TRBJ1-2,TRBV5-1,CASSRLQGADGYTF,TGCGCCAGCAGCCGTCTTCAGGGGGCAGATGGCTACACCTTC
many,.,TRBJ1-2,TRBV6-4,CASSDSEGGNGYTF,TGTGCCAGCAGTGACTCGGAGGGAGGCAATGGCTACACCTTC
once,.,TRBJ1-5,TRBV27,CASSFEAGQDSNQPQHF,TGTGCCAGCAGTTTCGAAGCAGGCCAGGATAGCAATCAGCCCCAGCATTTT
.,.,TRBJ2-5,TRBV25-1,CASSNPSETQYF,TGTGCCAGCAGCAACCCCTCAGAGACCCAGTACTTC
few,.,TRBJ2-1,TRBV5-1,CASSRGNEQFF,TGCGCCAGCAGCCGGGGCAATGAGCAGTTCTTC
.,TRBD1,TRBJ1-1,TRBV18,CASSDRQGGISTEAFF,TGTGCCAGCTCGGATCGACAGGGAGGTATTAGCACTGAAGCTTTCTTT
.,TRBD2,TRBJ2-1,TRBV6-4,CASSERTSGSDEQFF,TGTGCCAGCAGTGAGCGGACTAGCGGGAGTGATGAGCAGTTCTTC
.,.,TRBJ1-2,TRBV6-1,CASSEAGVEAYGYTF,TGTGCCAGCAGTGAAGCAGGGGTGGAGGCCTATGGCTACACCTTC
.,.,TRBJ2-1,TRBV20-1,CSASNSYEQFF,TGCAGTGCTAGCAACTCCTATGAGCAGTTCTTC
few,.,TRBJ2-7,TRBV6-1,CASSEARGLYQSYEQYF,TGTGCCAGCAGTGAAGCGCGGGGGCTTTACCAATCCTACGAGCAGTACTTC
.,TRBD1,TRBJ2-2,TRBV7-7,CASSRTLGQGETGELFF,TGTGCCAGCAGCCGTACCTTGGGACAGGGGGAAACCGGGGAGCTGTTTTTT
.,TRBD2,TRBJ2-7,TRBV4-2,CASRQAGGNPYEQYF,TGTGCCAGCAGGCAAGCGGGAGGAAACCCCTACGAGCAGTACTTC